The 13 T cell receptor beta chains below come from one sample, sequenced in a study of cytomegalovirus exposure and HLA in healthy donors. It was with 60 Vbeta and 13 Jbeta primers that the PCR ran. The method was immunoSEQ multiplex PCR; TCRdb's version includes in-frame clones alone and lacks a portion of them. The table shows over 100,000 clones, with around 81% occurring only once. The sample comprised PBMCs. The receptors here all came from a woman in her 30s in good health and CMV-seronegative.

The chain carries TRBV5-1 and TRBJ1-1, with TRBD1 as a possible D gene (5 bases). The CDR3 is 14 amino acids. V lost 4 bases to trimming and J lost 1 base, with 11 bases between them. Germline assignment: CDR1 SGHRS and CDR2 YFSETQ. The CDR3 reads CASSPGRGNTEAFF. The CDR3 bases are TGCGCCAGCAGCCCGGGGCGGGGGAACACTGAAGCTTTCTTT.

This chain connects TRBV9 to TRBJ2-3, with 11 bases aligning to TRBD2. With V trimmed by 8 bases and J by 5 bases, 7 bases remained unmatched. The V gene's germline CDR1 is SGDLS and CDR2 YYNGEE. The CDR3 spans 14 residues. The CDR3 here is CASSLAGVKDTQYF. The CDR3, as DNA: TGTGCCAGTTCACTAGCGGGAGTAAAAGATACGCAGTATTTT.

The chain employs TRBV7-2 and TRBJ2-7; 14 bases map to TRBD2. The germline gives CDR1 SGHTA, CDR2 FQGNSA. This CDR3 contains 17 residues. The trim removed 3 bases at V and 5 bases at J, leaving 9 bases unmatched. CDR3 sequence reads: CASSFFNPGLAGDEQYF. The CDR3 DNA reads as TGTGCCAGCAGCTTTTTTAATCCGGGACTAGCGGGAGACGAGCAGTACTTC.

V is TRBV5-6 and J is TRBJ2-4, with TRBD1 identical over 8 bases. CDR1 and CDR2 from the germline V gene are SGHDT and YYEEEE. V lost 0 bases and J lost 8; bases outside the gene matches: 1. This CDR3 has 13 residues. The CDR3 bases are TGTGCCAGCAGCTTGGGACAGGGGTACATTCAGTACTTC. This sequence encodes CASSLGQGYIQYF. Drawing the rest from reference TRBV5-6 and TRBJ2-4, the complete variable domain is DAGVTQSPTHLIKTRGQQVTLRCSPKSGHDTVSWYQQALGQGPQFIFQYYEEEERQRGNFPDRFSGHQFPNYSSELNVNALLLGDSALYLCASSLGQGYIQYFGAGTRLSVL.

The rearrangement joins TRBV6-5 to TRBJ1-1, with D perhaps TRBD1 (5 bases). This CDR3 comprises 14 residues. Germline V gene sequence: CDR1 MNHEY, CDR2 SVGAGI. V was cut by 2 bases and J by 3 bases, with 10 bases left in between. This chain's CDR3 is CASSYADRYTEAFF. CDR3 coding DNA: TGTGCCAGCAGTTACGCCGACAGATACACTGAAGCTTTCTTT.

The chain combines TRBV28 with TRBJ1-3; D is possibly TRBD1 (5 bases). The CDR3 is 16 amino acids. Per the germline V gene, CDR1 is MDHEN and CDR2 is SYDVKM. The ends were cut back, 3 bases at V and 0 bases at J, with 12 bases in the middle. The CDR3 bases are TGTGCCAGCAGTTTTTGGGGCAGCATCTCTGGAAACACCATATATTTT. Its protein product is CASSFWGSISGNTIYF. Full variable domain (missing parts from reference TRBV28 and TRBJ1-3): DVKVTQSSRYLVKRTGEKVFLECVQDMDHENMFWYRQDPGLGLRLIYFSYDVKMKEKGDIPEGYSVSREKKERFSLILESASTNQTSMYLCASSFWGSISGNTIYFGEGSWLTVV.

This rearrangement joins TRBV2 to TRBJ2-1; possibly TRBD2 for D (6 bases). CDR1 SNHLY and CDR2 FYNNEI come from the germline V gene. V shed 6 bases and J shed 7 bases, with 16 bases lying between them. This CDR3 spans 14 amino acids. CDR3 in DNA: TGTGCCAGCAGGTCGGGACTTGGCCCTAATGAGCAGTTCTTC. As protein: CASRSGLGPNEQFF.

The chain joins TRBV5-5 to TRBJ1-5; TRBD1 matches 9 bases. The CDR3 totals 14 residues. The J segment lost 5 bases and the V segment lost 3 bases, leaving 3 bases of the junction unmatched. The germline CDR1 and CDR2 sequences are SGHKS and YYEKEE (reference sequence). The CDR3 is CASSSGQGYQPQHF. The CDR3 DNA follows: TGTGCCAGCAGCTCCGGACAGGGGTATCAGCCCCAGCATTTT. The full variable domain, its missing parts supplied by reference TRBV5-5 and TRBJ1-5, is DAGVTQSPTHLIKTRGQQVTLRCSPISGHKSVSWYQQVLGQGPQFIFQYYEKEERGRGNFPDRFSARQFPNYSSELNVNALLLGDSALYLCASSSGQGYQPQHFGDGTRLSIL.

The chain carries TRBV6-6 and TRBJ2-7, with 7 bases matching TRBD2. The V gene's germline CDR1 is MNHNY and CDR2 SVGAGI (reference sequence). The CDR3 length is 13 residues. The V segment lost 7 bases and the J segment 0 bases; nucleotides outside the gene matches: 3. CDR3 coding DNA: TGTGCCAGCATCAGCGGGGTCTCCTACGAGCAGTACTTC. This encodes CASISGVSYEQYF.

The CDR3 nucleotides read TGCAGCGTCCGGGGGGCAGGACCCAACTATGGCTACACCTTC. It codes for CSVRGAGPNYGYTF. The chain combines TRBV29-1 with TRBJ1-2, with D perhaps TRBD1 (6 bases). Germline lookup yields CDR1 SQVTM and CDR2 ANQGSEA. This CDR3 is 14 amino acids long. V dropped 6 bases and J dropped 2 bases, with 16 bases sitting between them.

The J gene is TRBJ2-5, the V gene TRBV18; the match to TRBD1 covers 7 bases. Losses at the gene ends were 6 bases for V and 5 bases for J; bases not matched to a gene: 3. The CDR3 length is 12 residues. Germline CDR1 and CDR2: KGHSH and LQKENI. Written as DNA, the CDR3 is TGTGCCAGCTCGAGGACAGGCGAGACCCAGTACTTC. Its translation is CASSRTGETQYF.

The chain couples TRBV5-4 to TRBJ2-5; D possibly corresponds to TRBD2 (5 bases). Judging by the DNA end, TRBJ2-7 fits better; the J call may be wrong. The CDR3 has 12 amino acids. CDR1 is SGHNT, CDR2 YYREEE, per germline (reference sequence). CDR3 region: CASSRGQYEQYF. The DNA of the CDR3 is TGTGCCAGCAGCCGCGGGCAGTACGAGCAGTACTTC.

V and J are TRBV29-1 and TRBJ2-7, with 8 bases that match TRBD1. The CDR3 loop spans 13 amino acids. With V trimmed by 4 bases and J by 5 bases, 7 bases remained unmatched. The V gene's germline CDR1 is SQVTM and CDR2 ANQGSEA. The CDR3: CSVVSDRGNEQYF. The CDR3, as DNA: TGCAGCGTTGTTAGTGACAGGGGCAACGAGCAGTACTTC.